Below are 16 T cell receptor beta chains sequenced from a single sample in a study of low-dose radiotherapy and immunotherapy resistance in tumors. Alpha and beta chains were covered, as first-strand cDNA relied on TRAV- and TRBV-specific primers. It was with a constant-region primer and a V-primer adapter that TCRs were amplified over around 18 PCR cycles. A single record per CDR3 protein comes from TCRdb applying MiXCR to the reads. The table lists more than 30,000 distinct CDR3 sequences, roughly 49% of them singletons. Documented time point: after trial treatment. Treatment indicated: LDRT plus nivolumab, ipilimumab, low-dose cyclophosphamide and aspirin (RACIN trial). Here the sequenced sample was PBMCs, taken after low-dose radiotherapy plus immunotherapy. The source is a male donor with gallbladder cancer.

V gene TRBV19 combines with J gene TRBJ2-7, with 12 bases that match TRBD1. This CDR3 has 15 residues. The J segment lost 3 bases and the V segment lost 3 bases, leaving 3 bases of the junction unmatched. Germline CDR1 and CDR2: LNHDA and SQIVND (reference sequence). The CDR3 sequence is CASSIGTGGFYEQYF. In nucleotides, the CDR3 is TGTGCCAGTAGTATTGGGACAGGGGGCTTCTACGAGCAGTACTTC.

The chain recombines TRBV25-1 with TRBJ1-5; D is unresolved. There are 14 residues in the CDR3. Looked up from germline, CDR1 is MGHDK and CDR2 is SYGVNS. The chain's CDR3 is CVVAPQISNQPQHF. The DNA for the CDR3 is TGTGTCGTAGCCCCCCAGATCAGCAATCAGCCCCAGCATTTT.

The DNA for the CDR3 is TGCAGTGCCAACCCGGGGGGGGCGGGAGCGATTATGTACAATGAGCAGTTCTTC. It codes for CSANPGGAGAIMYNEQFF. The V call is TRBV20-1, the J call TRBJ2-1, with 8 positions matching TRBD2. This CDR3 has 18 residues. V shed 6 bases and J 4 bases; nucleotides not matched to a gene: 20. The germline V gene has CDR1 DFQATT and CDR2 SNEGSKA (reference sequence).

V usage is TRBV27 and J usage is TRBJ2-1, with D possibly TRBD1 on 6 matching bases. The V and J ends lost 6 bases and 5 bases respectively, with 11 bases between them. This CDR3 is built from 13 residues. Germline V gives CDR1 MNHEY, CDR2 SMNVEV (reference sequence). The CDR3 loop reads CASRLRGDNEQFF. The CDR3 region has the DNA TGTGCCAGCAGGCTCAGGGGCGACAATGAGCAGTTCTTC.

The V gene is TRBV5-5, the J gene TRBJ2-7; D unclear. The CDR3 sequence is 11 residues long. CDR1 and CDR2 (germline): SGHKS, YYEKEE (reference sequence). Trimming removed 1 base at V and 6 bases at J, with 5 bases between. The CDR3 loop reads CASSLSVEQYF. In DNA form, the CDR3 reads TGTGCCAGCAGCTTGTCTGTCGAGCAGTACTTC.

Points on this clonotype: A read error likely explains this, since a far larger clone differs by one base. The V call is TRBV5-1, the J call TRBJ2-1, with TRBD1 as a possible D gene (6 bases). Trimming cost V 4 bases and J 10 bases, with 15 bases left between them. Germline CDR1 reads SGHRS; CDR2 reads YFSETQ. CDR3 length: 13 amino acids. The CDR3 sequence is CASSLGTMREQFF. Here the CDR3 DNA reads TGCGCCAGCAGCCTCGGGACAATGCGAGAGCAGTTCTTC.

DNA of the CDR3: TGCGCCAGCAGCCAAGAGCGGGGATGGGCTAACTATGGCTACACCTTC. Translation: CASSQERGWANYGYTF. This rearrangement joins TRBV4-3 to TRBJ1-2; D remains unclear. The CDR3 is made up of 16 amino acids. Trimming removed 0 bases from V and 0 bases from J, with 11 bases in between. CDR1 and CDR2 (germline): LGHNA, YSLEER.

The V call is TRBV2, the J call TRBJ2-1, with 12 bases matching TRBD1. This CDR3 region has 14 residues. Trimming at V came to 10 bases and at J to 8 bases, leaving 9 bases not matched to a gene. In germline, CDR1 is SNHLY, CDR2 FYNNEI. CDR3 sequence: CANNRDRGRDEQFF. The CDR3, as DNA: TGTGCCAACAACCGGGACAGGGGGCGCGATGAGCAGTTCTTC.

The chain joins TRBV7-2 to TRBJ1-6; TRBD1 matches at 8 bases. Germline values: CDR1 SGHTA, CDR2 FQGNSA. The length of the CDR3 is 15 residues. V lost 5 bases to trimming and J lost 4 bases; unmatched junction nucleotides: 4. The CDR3 DNA reads as TGTGCCAGCAGCGACGGGACAGGTTATAATTCACCCCTCCACTTT. Translation: CASSDGTGYNSPLHF.

The chain carries TRBV4-2 and TRBJ2-3; 11 bases fit TRBD2. Germline CDR1 is LGHNA and CDR2 is YNFKEQ. The ends lost 0 bases at V and 3 bases at J; junction bases unmatched: 5. CDR3 size: 17 residues. The DNA of the CDR3 is TGTGCCAGCAGCCAAGAGTATAGCGGGGGGGGAACAGATACGCAGTATTTT. The encoded protein is CASSQEYSGGGTDTQYF.

Note on this clonotype: With a far larger clone one base away, a read error is the likely cause. The chain employs TRBV9 and TRBJ2-7, with 7 bases aligning to TRBD2. The J call is doubtful: the DNA matches TRBJ2-1 better. Germline values: CDR1 SGDLS, CDR2 YYNGEE. This CDR3 contains 16 residues. CDR3 sequence (DNA): TGTGCCAGCAGCGTAGGGTCTCTAGCGGACTGGAATGAGCAGTTCTTC. Encoded protein: CASSVGSLADWNEQFF.

There are a few counts of this clonotype. The chain carries TRBV20-1 and TRBJ2-3; 10 bases are a match to TRBD2. This CDR3 has 14 residues. V dropped 4 bases and J dropped 5; count of bases not matched to a gene: 6. The germline gives CDR1 DFQATT, CDR2 SNEGSKA (reference sequence). CDR3: CSATSGSGGDTQYF. DNA for the CDR3: TGCAGTGCTACTAGCGGGAGTGGGGGAGATACGCAGTATTTT.

The chain carries TRBV19 and TRBJ2-5, with D hard to call. CDR3 length: 14 residues. Trimming stripped 4 bases from V and 1 base from J, with 10 bases between. Per the germline V gene, CDR1 is LNHDA and CDR2 is SQIVND (reference sequence). In nucleotides, the CDR3 is TGTGCCAGTAGTAGGTCGAGAACCCAAGAGACCCAGTACTTC. As protein: CASSRSRTQETQYF. The full variable domain, its missing parts supplied by reference TRBV19 and TRBJ2-5, is DGGITQSPKYLFRKEGQNVTLSCEQNLNHDAMYWYRQDPGQGLRLIYYSQIVNDFQKGDIAEGYSVSREKKESFPLTVTSAQKNPTAFYLCASSRSRTQETQYFGPGTRLLVL.

This chain uses TRBV28 with TRBJ1-2; 11 bases line up with TRBD1. V lost 6 bases and J lost 7; bases outside the gene matches: 7. The V gene's germline CDR1 is MDHEN and CDR2 SYDVKM. CDR3 length: 14 amino acids. CDR3 DNA sequence: TGTGCCAGCAGAGGACAGGGGGCGCGGAGTGGCTACACCTTC. Protein product: CASRGQGARSGYTF.

This clonotype was observed at least ten times. V and J are TRBV12-3 or TRBV12-4 and TRBJ2-1; 11 bases fit TRBD2. The CDR3 runs to 14 residues. The V segment lost 6 bases and the J segment 8 bases; nucleotides outside the gene matches: 6. The CDR3 nucleotides are TGTGCCAGCAGACGAGGACTAGCGGGCGATGAGCAGTTCTTC. Translated: CASRRGLAGDEQFF.

This clonotype was observed many times. The J gene is TRBJ2-2, the V gene TRBV4-2; no clear D. The CDR3 has 13 residues. The germline gives CDR1 LGHNA, CDR2 YNFKEQ. Trimming left V 1 base short and J 5 bases short, with 5 bases between. CDR3 sequence: CASSQVSTGELFF. CDR3 coding DNA: TGTGCCAGCAGCCAAGTATCGACCGGGGAGCTGTTTTTT.